Each of the 20 T cell receptor beta chains below was sequenced from the same sample in a study of blood T cells in healthy people across ages. Through a sample-barcoded 5' primer and a J-beta primer mix, a second PCR was run for roughly 6 to 11 cycles. TCRdb reprocessed the 5' RACE reads via MiXCR and lists one record per CDR3 protein. Seen here are about 800,000 distinct CDR3 sequences, approximately 25% observed once, and the top ten hold under 4%. These records were also assigned to another study, of T cells of mothers and their children.

The sequenced material came from blood. Receptors originate from a boy under 18 in good health.

The chain has TRBV27 and TRBJ2-5; 12 positions agree with TRBD2. The J call is doubtful: the DNA matches TRBJ2-7 better. The CDR3 has 16 amino acids. The germline gives CDR1 MNHEY, CDR2 SMNVEV (reference sequence). CDR3 coding DNA: TGTGCCAGCAGTTCCTTACTAGCGGGAGGACACTACGAGCAGTACTTC. Its translation: CASSSLLAGGHYEQYF.

This sequence joins TRBV3-1 and TRBJ1-5, with D tentatively TRBD1 (6 bases). V was trimmed by 1 base and J by 2 bases, leaving 12 bases between them. The CDR3 contains 16 residues. Germline CDR1 is LGHDT and CDR2 is YNNKEL (reference sequence). In DNA form, the CDR3 reads TGTGCCAGCAGCCAAGGGTCGGGGGGCGGCAATCAGCCCCAGCATTTT. This encodes CASSQGSGGGNQPQHF.

This clonotype was detected only a few times. V gene TRBV4-1 combines with J gene TRBJ2-7; 10 positions match TRBD2. Germline CDR1 is MGHRA and CDR2 is YSYEKL. The V gene end was trimmed by 2 bases and the J gene end by 6 bases; junction bases not matched to a gene: 7. The CDR3 is 15 residues long. In DNA, the CDR3 is TGCGCCAGCAGCCAAACTCTAGCGGGAGTGGGCGAGCAGTACTTC. Translated, it gives CASSQTLAGVGEQYF.

The chain joins TRBV29-1 to TRBJ2-5; TRBD2 matches 7 bases. CDR3 length: 12 amino acids. CDR1 and CDR2 from the germline V gene are SQVTM and ANQGSEA. V shed 7 bases and J 5 bases; nucleotides not matched to a gene: 7. The CDR3 loop is CSAWEGSETQYF. The CDR3 nucleotides read TGCAGCGCATGGGAGGGGAGCGAGACCCAGTACTTC.

This clonotype was detected ten times or more. CDR3 protein: CASSPGTGDMETQYF. The CDR3, as DNA: TGTGCCAGCAGCCCCGGGACAGGGGATATGGAGACCCAGTACTTC. This rearrangement joins TRBV6-1 to TRBJ2-5; 10 bases are a match to TRBD1. The CDR3 spans 15 residues. Germline V lookup: CDR1 MNHNS, CDR2 SASEGT. Germline trimming cut 6 bases from V and 5 bases from J; bases unmatched to any gene: 9.

The V call is TRBV20-1, the J call TRBJ2-7; TRBD2 aligns across 8 bases. The ends lost 0 bases at V and 2 bases at J; junction bases unmatched: 3. The CDR3 contains 14 residues. Germline V gene lookup returns CDR1 DFQATT and CDR2 SNEGSKA (reference sequence). The CDR3 nucleotides are TGCAGTGCTAGAGATCAAGCGGGGGCCTACGAGCAGTACTTC. It yields the protein CSARDQAGAYEQYF.

This clonotype was seen more than once but under ten times. V usage is TRBV28 and J usage is TRBJ2-3; D unresolved. CDR1 and CDR2 (germline): MDHEN, SYDVKM. CDR3 length: 13 residues. V was cut by 7 bases and J by 7 bases, with 15 bases left in between. This CDR3 reads CASNPKVGYTQYF. CDR3 nucleotide sequence: TGTGCCAGCAACCCGAAAGTAGGATATACGCAGTATTTT.

The table lists this clonotype with a few counts. V gene TRBV21-1 combines with J gene TRBJ1-6; TRBD1, as called in the table, went unchecked against the DNA. TRBV21-1 is a pseudogene. The CDR3 is 13 residues long. The CDR3 loop is CASGGQRHSPLHF. CDR3 DNA sequence: TGTGCCAGCGGAGGACAGCGACATTCACCCCTCCACTTT.

This clonotype was detected many times. At one end, the junction sequence differs from germline, possibly due to a read error. The V gene is TRBV7-7, the J gene TRBJ2-5; a weak D match, TRBD1 (7 bases). Germline CDR1 reads SSHAT; CDR2 reads FNYEAQ (reference sequence). The CDR3 has 14 amino acids. CDR3 coding DNA: TGTGCTAGCAGCCGGGGGACAGTCCAAGAGACCCAGTACTTC. As protein: CASSRGTVQETQYF.

This clonotype was recorded many times. The chain combines TRBV4-3 with TRBJ1-2, with a tentative D call TRBD1 (5 bases). CDR3 length equals 13 residues. V dropped 4 bases and J dropped 6 bases, with 12 bases sitting between them. CDR1 is LGHNA, CDR2 YSLEER, per germline. Here the CDR3 reads CASSPGQGNGYTF. Here the CDR3 DNA reads TGCGCCAGCAGCCCCGGGCAGGGAAATGGCTACACCTTC.

The chain carries TRBV27 and TRBJ2-7; D gene unclear. Germline lookup yields CDR1 MNHEY and CDR2 SMNVEV (reference sequence). This CDR3 contains 16 residues. V dropped 0 bases and J dropped 3 bases, with 15 bases sitting between them. The CDR3 DNA follows: TGTGCCAGCAGTTTATCTAGTGGGGTGGAACTCTACGAGCAGTACTTC. It encodes CASSLSSGVELYEQYF.

This chain joins TRBV20-1 and TRBJ1-4; D gene uncertain. In germline, CDR1 is DFQATT, CDR2 SNEGSKA (reference sequence). This CDR3 has 14 amino acids. Trimming cost V 1 base and J 4 bases, with 10 bases left between them. The CDR3 sequence is CSARVTSYNEKLFF. CDR3 nucleotides: TGCAGTGCTAGAGTGACGTCCTATAATGAAAAACTGTTTTTT.

V and J are TRBV2 and TRBJ2-2; TRBD1 is a possible D gene (6 bases). CDR3 length: 14 amino acids. With 8 bases removed from V and 3 bases from J, the gap between germline ends came to 13 bases. CDR1 is SNHLY, CDR2 FYNNEI, per germline. For the CDR3, the DNA is TGTGCCAGCTCCAACCCAGGGGACACCGGGGAGCTGTTTTTT. It translates to CASSNPGDTGELFF.

The table lists this clonotype with a few counts. The chain links TRBV10-3 to TRBJ2-3; no firm D call. Germline CDR1 is ENHRY and CDR2 is SYGVKD. Trimming cost V 7 bases and J 0 bases, with 11 bases left between them. The CDR3 totals 14 residues. The CDR3 nucleotides are TGTGCCATCAAAGCGCAATCGAGCACAGATACGCAGTATTTT. It encodes CAIKAQSSTDTQYF.

The chain couples TRBV5-6 to TRBJ1-2, with D possibly matching TRBD1 (5 bases). This CDR3 has 15 amino acids. Per germline, CDR1 SGHDT and CDR2 YYEEEE. V gave up 0 bases and J gave up 4 bases, with 13 bases separating them. This CDR3 reads CASSLAPPRGYGYTF. The DNA for the CDR3 is TGTGCCAGCAGCTTGGCACCCCCGAGGGGCTATGGCTACACCTTC.

The chain couples TRBV6-5 to TRBJ1-1; a weak D match, TRBD1 (6 bases). The germline gives CDR1 MNHEY, CDR2 SVGAGI. The CDR3 has 15 residues. V lost 6 bases to trimming and J lost 7 bases, with 21 bases between them. The DNA for the CDR3 is TGTGCCAGCAGCTCTCCGATGGGGGCTAGGGGTGAAGCTTTCTTT. It translates to CASSSPMGARGEAFF.

This clonotype turned up a few times. The chain employs TRBV28 and TRBJ2-4; the D gene is possibly TRBD2 (7 bases). The CDR3 contains 14 residues. Germline CDR1 and CDR2: MDHEN and SYDVKM. V was trimmed by 5 bases and J by 5 bases, leaving 13 bases between them. The CDR3 DNA is TGTGCCAGCAGTGTGTGGGGGGGCGAAAACATTCAGTACTTC. Translated, it gives CASSVWGGENIQYF.

This chain links TRBV3-1 with TRBJ2-7; D remains ambiguous. Trimming removed 3 bases at V and 2 bases at J, with 17 bases between. CDR3 length equals 16 residues. Germline values: CDR1 LGHDT, CDR2 YNNKEL (reference sequence). The CDR3 here is CASSHQLDTLTYEQYF. DNA of the CDR3: TGTGCCAGCAGCCACCAATTAGACACCCTTACCTACGAGCAGTACTTC.

In its sample, this clonotype was seen a few times. The chain carries TRBV2 and TRBJ1-2; D remains ambiguous. The CDR3 sequence is 13 residues long. Germline CDR1 reads SNHLY; CDR2 reads FYNNEI. V was shortened by 1 base and J by 7 bases, with 10 bases between the two germline ends. The CDR3 DNA reads TGTGCCAGCAGTGAAGGAGTGCTCGGTGGCTACACCTTC. Its translation: CASSEGVLGGYTF.

V usage is TRBV20-1 and J usage is TRBJ2-7, with 11 bases that match TRBD2. V dropped 4 bases and J dropped 4; count of bases not matched to a gene: 6. CDR1 is DFQATT and CDR2 is SNEGSKA in the germline V gene (reference sequence). This CDR3 spans 14 amino acids. The CDR3 here is CSATTSGDKYEQYF. For the CDR3, the DNA is TGCAGTGCTACGACTAGCGGGGACAAGTACGAGCAGTACTTC.